The rows below give T cell receptor beta chains drawn from one sample of a study of tumor-infiltrating lymphocytes in localized non-small cell lung cancer. Using immunoSEQ multiplex PCR, the repertoire was profiled, and TCRdb retains in-frame clones only, with some absent. The top ten hold approximately 12% of the sample, which has about 12,000 clones, around 80% seen once. The specimen was lung tumor tissue. These receptors all come from a human donor with non-small cell lung cancer. The CDR3 runs from the conserved cysteine through the conserved F or W. The D gene is left open where the match is weak. Expanded clones are given a class, and other clones once, few, many or no size at all.

.,TRBV5-1,TRBJ1-5,.,TGCGCCAGCAGCTTGGGTACTGGTTACGGTAATCAGCCCCAGCATTTT,CASSLGTGYGNQPQHF
.,TRBV10-2,TRBJ1-1,TRBD1,TGCGCCAGCAGGCCACAGGGGAGGAATACTGAAGCTTTCTTT,CASRPQGRNTEAFF
.,TRBV5-1,TRBJ1-2,.,TGCGCCAGCAGCTTGGCCAAGTTCTATGGCTACACCTTC,CASSLAKFYGYTF
.,TRBV14,TRBJ1-1,.,TGTGCCAGCAGCCCCGAACGGGGGCTAATCCCTGAAGCTTTCTTT,CASSPERGLIPEAFF
.,TRBV7-9,TRBJ1-2,.,TGTGCCAGCAGGCGGGACGGCGGTTCTAACTATGGCTACACCTTC,CASRRDGGSNYGYTF
.,TRBV11-3,TRBJ2-3,.,TGTGCCAGCAGCCTCCACACAGATACGCAGTATTTT,CASSLHTDTQYF
.,TRBV29-1,TRBJ1-5,.,TGCAGCGTTTCCCTGGCACAGGGAGGTCAGCCCCAGCATTTT,CSVSLAQGGQPQHF
.,TRBV5-8,TRBJ2-5,.,TGTGCCAGCAGCCCGGGCAGGGGACCCCAAGAGACCCAGTACTTC,CASSPGRGPQETQYF
.,TRBV11-2,TRBJ2-7,TRBD1,TGTGCCAGCCATACTACAGGGGCCACTCCTGTCTCCTACGAGCAGTACTTC,CASHTTGATPVSYEQYF
.,TRBV4-3,TRBJ2-3,TRBD2,TGCGCCAGCAGCCGAGGCGGGGGGCCCTCAGATACGCAGTATTTT,CASSRGGGPSDTQYF
.,TRBV19,TRBJ1-5,.,TGTGCCAGTAGTACCTTGACCCATAGCAATCAGCCCCAGCATTTT,CASSTLTHSNQPQHF
.,TRBV11-2,TRBJ1-3,TRBD1,TGTGCCAGCAGCTTAGGGGGACAGGGAACGGGAAACACCATATATTTT,CASSLGGQGTGNTIYF
.,TRBV7-9,TRBJ2-7,TRBD1,TGTGCCAGCAGCTTAGCCCCCGGGACAGGGGGCTACACTTTC,CASSLAPGTGGYTF
.,TRBV28,TRBJ2-7,TRBD2,TGTGCCAGCAGTTTGGAGGGAGCGGGGCGAAGCTCCTACGAGCAGTACTTC,CASSLEGAGRSSYEQYF
.,TRBV19,TRBJ1-4,.,TGTGCCAGTAGCCCCAGGAGGGAAGCTAATGAAAAACTGTTTTTT,CASSPRREANEKLFF
.,TRBV11-2,TRBJ1-2,.,TGTGCCAGCAGCTCCGACGTCGGGGGGCTAAACTATGGCTACACCTTC,CASSSDVGGLNYGYTF
few,TRBV6-5,TRBJ1-5,.,TGTGCCAGCAGCCCCCGAGCATTGGGCAATCAGCCCCAGCATTTT,CASSPRALGNQPQHF
.,TRBV18,TRBJ2-1,.,TGTGCCAGCTCACCACGGAGGGACAGCCAAAACCAGTTCTTC,CASSPRRDSQNQFF
.,TRBV19,TRBJ2-7,TRBD1,TGTGCCAGTAGTTCAGGGCCAGGGGGCTCCTACGAGCAGTACTTC,CASSSGPGGSYEQYF
.,TRBV14,TRBJ2-5,.,TGTGCCAGCAGCCAAGGTCAGGGCAGCGCCCTGGAGACCCAGTACTTC,CASSQGQGSALETQYF
.,TRBV13,TRBJ1-1,.,TGTGCCAGCAGCTTAGGCCTCCAGGGGATGGGCACTGAAGCTTTCTTT,CASSLGLQGMGTEAFF
once,TRBV7-8,TRBJ1-1,TRBD1,TGTGCCAGCAGCCCCTATTCAGGGGGGGACACTGAAGCTTTCTTT,CASSPYSGGDTEAFF
.,TRBV6-5,TRBJ2-7,.,TGTGCCAGCAGTGAATCAGGACAGTCCTACGAGCAGTACTTC,CASSESGQSYEQYF
.,TRBV19,TRBJ1-4,.,TGTGCCAGTACCAGAGGGACGGGTAATGAAAAACTGTTTTTT,CASTRGTGNEKLFF
.,TRBV10-3,TRBJ1-1,.,TGTGCCATCAGGACACAGGATGAAGCTTTCTTT,CAIRTQDEAFF
.,TRBV4-2,TRBJ1-1,TRBD1,TGTGCCAGCAGCCAAGATGGGACAGGACGTTATGAAGCTTTCTTT,CASSQDGTGRYEAFF